This T cell receptor (beta chain) emerged from a study of beta chain features in type 1 diabetes. Study at large: The study found patients and healthy donors alike in age, gender and cell yields. Findings of the study overall: Researchers reported that naive, central memory and Treg TCRB repertoires appeared more similar in patients than in healthy donors. TCRB CDR3s were moderately but significantly shorter in Type 1 diabetes patients in all four CD4+ subsets.

Markers CD45RO/CCR7/CD25/CD127/CD95/CD27 served to sort CD4+ naive, central memory, regulatory and stem cell-like memory cells. Expressed TCRB transcripts were sequenced because the entire RNA isolate underwent reverse transcription. Data came from immunoSEQ multiplex PCR; TCRdb stores just in-frame clones and leaves some out. This table holds approximately 150,000 clones, about 12% found once. This clone occurred a few times. Its antigen remains unknown. V lost 5 bases and J 2 bases, leaving 12 bases between the germline ends. This CDR3 contains 15 residues. Germline V gene sequence: CDR1 SEHNR, CDR2 FQNEAQ (reference sequence).

The sequenced sample was central memory CD4+ T cells from blood. This receptor was taken from a man younger than 35 with type 1 diabetes. The chain uses TRBV7-9 and TRBJ2-2; a weak D match, TRBD2 (5 bases). DNA for the CDR3: TGTGCCAGCAGCCTTTTCAGCGGAAACACCGGGGAGCTGTTTTTT. It specifies CASSLFSGNTGELFF.